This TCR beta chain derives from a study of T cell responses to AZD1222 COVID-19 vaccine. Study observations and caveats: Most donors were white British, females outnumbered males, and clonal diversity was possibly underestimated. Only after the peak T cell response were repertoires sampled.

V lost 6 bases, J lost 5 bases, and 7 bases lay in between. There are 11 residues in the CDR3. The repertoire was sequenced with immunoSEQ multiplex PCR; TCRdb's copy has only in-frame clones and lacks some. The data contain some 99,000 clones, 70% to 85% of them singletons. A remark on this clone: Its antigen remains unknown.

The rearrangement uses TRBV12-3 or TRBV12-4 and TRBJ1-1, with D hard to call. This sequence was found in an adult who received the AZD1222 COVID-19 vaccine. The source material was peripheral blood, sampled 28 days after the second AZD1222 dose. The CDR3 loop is CASRAVTEAFF. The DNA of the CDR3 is TGTGCCAGCAGGGCCGTGACTGAAGCTTTCTTT.